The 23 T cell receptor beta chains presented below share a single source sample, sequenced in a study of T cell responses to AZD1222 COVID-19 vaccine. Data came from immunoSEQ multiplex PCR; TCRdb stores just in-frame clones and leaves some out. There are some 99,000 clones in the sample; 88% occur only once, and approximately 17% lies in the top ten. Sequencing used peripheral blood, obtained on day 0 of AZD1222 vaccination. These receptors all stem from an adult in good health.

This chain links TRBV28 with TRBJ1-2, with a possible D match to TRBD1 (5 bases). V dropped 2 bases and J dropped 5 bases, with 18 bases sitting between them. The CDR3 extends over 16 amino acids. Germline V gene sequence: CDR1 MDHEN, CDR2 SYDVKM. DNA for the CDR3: TGTGCCAGCAGTTTAGGGCTTTGGGACCCCTATTATGGCTACACCTTC. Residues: CASSLGLWDPYYGYTF.

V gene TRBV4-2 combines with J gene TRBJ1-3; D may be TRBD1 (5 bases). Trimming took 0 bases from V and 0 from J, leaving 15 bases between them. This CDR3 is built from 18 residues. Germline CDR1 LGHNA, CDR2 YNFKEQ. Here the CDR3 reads CASSQEGTRANSGNTIYF. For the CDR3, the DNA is TGTGCCAGCAGCCAAGAGGGGACCCGGGCCAACTCTGGAAACACCATATATTTT.

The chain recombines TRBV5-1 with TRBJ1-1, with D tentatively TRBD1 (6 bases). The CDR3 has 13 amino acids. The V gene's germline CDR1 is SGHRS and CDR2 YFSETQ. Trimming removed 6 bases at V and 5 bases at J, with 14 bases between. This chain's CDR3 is CASTGTPRTEAFF. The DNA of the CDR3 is TGCGCCAGCACCGGGACACCGAGGACTGAAGCTTTCTTT.

CDR3 in DNA: TGTGCCAGCAGCCCTGAACCGGGGGGGGCCACAGATACGCAGTATTTT. It translates to CASSPEPGGATDTQYF. V and J are TRBV3-1 (or the pseudogene TRBV3-2) and TRBJ2-3; 8 bases line up with TRBD2. CDR1 is LGHDT and CDR2 is YNNKEL in the germline V gene (reference sequence). There are 16 residues in the CDR3. V shed 4 bases, J shed 2 bases, and the junction held 8 bases outside the gene matches.

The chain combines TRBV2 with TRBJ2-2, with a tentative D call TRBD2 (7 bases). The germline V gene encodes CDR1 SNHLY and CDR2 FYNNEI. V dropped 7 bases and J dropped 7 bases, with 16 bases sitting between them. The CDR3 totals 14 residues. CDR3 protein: CASIGGARGGELFF. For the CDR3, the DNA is TGTGCCAGCATTGGGGGGGCGCGAGGCGGGGAGCTGTTTTTT.

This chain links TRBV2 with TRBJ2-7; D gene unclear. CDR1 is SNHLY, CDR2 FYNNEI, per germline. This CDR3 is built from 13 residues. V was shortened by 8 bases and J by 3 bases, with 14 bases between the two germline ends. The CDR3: CASALNTFYEQYF. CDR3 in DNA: TGTGCCAGCGCACTAAATACCTTCTACGAGCAGTACTTC.

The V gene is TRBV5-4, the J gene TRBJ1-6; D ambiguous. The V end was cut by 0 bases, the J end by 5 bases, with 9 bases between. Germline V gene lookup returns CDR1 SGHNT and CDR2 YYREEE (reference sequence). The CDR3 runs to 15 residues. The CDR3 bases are TGTGCCAGCAGCTTGGGCACAGCCCATAATTCACCCCTCCACTTT. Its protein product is CASSLGTAHNSPLHF.

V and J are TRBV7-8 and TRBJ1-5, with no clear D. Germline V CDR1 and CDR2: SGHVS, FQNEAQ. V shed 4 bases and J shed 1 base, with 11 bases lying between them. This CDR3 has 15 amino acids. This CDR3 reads CASSSSGSSNQPQHF. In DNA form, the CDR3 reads TGTGCCAGCAGCTCCAGTGGTAGCAGCAATCAGCCCCAGCATTTT.

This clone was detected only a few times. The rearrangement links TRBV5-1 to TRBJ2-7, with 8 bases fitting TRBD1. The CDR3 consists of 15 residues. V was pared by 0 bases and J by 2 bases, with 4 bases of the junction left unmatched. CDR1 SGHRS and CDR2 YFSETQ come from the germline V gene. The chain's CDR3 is CASSLDGQGTYEQYF. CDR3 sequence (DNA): TGCGCCAGCAGCTTGGACGGACAGGGAACCTACGAGCAGTACTTC.

The CDR3 DNA is TGTGCCAGCAGCCCCACGCCGACCTCTGGAAACACCATATATTTT. Translated: CASSPTPTSGNTIYF. The rearrangement uses TRBV9 and TRBJ1-3; D remains ambiguous. CDR1 and CDR2 from the germline V gene are SGDLS and YYNGEE. The V end was cut by 4 bases, the J end by 0 bases, with 11 bases between. The CDR3 has 15 amino acids.

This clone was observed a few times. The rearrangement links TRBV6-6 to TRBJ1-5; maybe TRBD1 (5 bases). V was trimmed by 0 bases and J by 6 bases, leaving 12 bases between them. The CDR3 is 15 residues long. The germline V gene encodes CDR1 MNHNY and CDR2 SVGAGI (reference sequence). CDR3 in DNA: TGTGCCAGCAGTTACTCCGACAGCCCCACTCAGCCCCAGCATTTT. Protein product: CASSYSDSPTQPQHF.

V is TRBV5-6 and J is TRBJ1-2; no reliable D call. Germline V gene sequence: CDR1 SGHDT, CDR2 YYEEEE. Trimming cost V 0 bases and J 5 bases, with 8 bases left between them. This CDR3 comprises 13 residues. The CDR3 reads CASSLGQPYGYTF. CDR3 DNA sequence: TGTGCCAGCAGCTTGGGGCAGCCTTATGGCTACACCTTC.

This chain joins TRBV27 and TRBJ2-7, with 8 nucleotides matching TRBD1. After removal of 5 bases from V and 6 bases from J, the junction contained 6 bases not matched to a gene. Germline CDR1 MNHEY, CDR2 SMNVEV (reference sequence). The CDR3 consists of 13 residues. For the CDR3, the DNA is TGTGCCAGCAGTCCTGGACAGGGCCGCGAGCAGTACTTC. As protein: CASSPGQGREQYF.

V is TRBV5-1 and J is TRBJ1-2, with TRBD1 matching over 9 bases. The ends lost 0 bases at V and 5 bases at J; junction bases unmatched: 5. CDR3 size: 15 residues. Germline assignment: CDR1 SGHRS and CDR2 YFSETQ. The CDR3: CASSLEGTGSYGYTF. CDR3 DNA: TGCGCCAGCAGCTTGGAGGGGACAGGGAGTTATGGCTACACCTTC. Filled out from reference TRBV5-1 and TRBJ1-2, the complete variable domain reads KAGVTQTPRYLIKTRGQQVTLSCSPISGHRSVSWYQQTPGQGLQFLFEYFSETQRNKGNFPGRFSGRQFSNSRSEMNVSTLELGDSALYLCASSLEGTGSYGYTFGSGTRLTVV.

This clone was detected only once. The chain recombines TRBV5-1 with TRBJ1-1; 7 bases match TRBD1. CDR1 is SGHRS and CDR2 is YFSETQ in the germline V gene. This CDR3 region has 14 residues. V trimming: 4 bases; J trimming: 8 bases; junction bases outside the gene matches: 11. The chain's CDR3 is CASSAIPGQQEAFF. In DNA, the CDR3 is TGCGCCAGCAGCGCAATACCGGGACAGCAAGAAGCTTTCTTT. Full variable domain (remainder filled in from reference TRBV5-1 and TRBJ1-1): KAGVTQTPRYLIKTRGQQVTLSCSPISGHRSVSWYQQTPGQGLQFLFEYFSETQRNKGNFPGRFSGRQFSNSRSEMNVSTLELGDSALYLCASSAIPGQQEAFFGQGTRLTVV.

In DNA, the CDR3 is TGTGCCAGCAGCCTACTCACCCCAGGGGTCTACTATGGCTACACCTTC. It yields the protein CASSLLTPGVYYGYTF. The chain joins TRBV6-6 to TRBJ1-2; a weak D match, TRBD1 (6 bases). The length of the CDR3 is 16 residues. CDR1 MNHNY and CDR2 SVGAGI come from the germline V gene (reference sequence). V was cut by 6 bases and J by 3 bases, with 20 bases left in between.

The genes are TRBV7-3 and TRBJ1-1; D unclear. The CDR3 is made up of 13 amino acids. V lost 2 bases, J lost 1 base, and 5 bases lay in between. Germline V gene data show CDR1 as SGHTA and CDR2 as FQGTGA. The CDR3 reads CASSLGQNTEAFF. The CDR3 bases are TGTGCCAGCAGCTTAGGTCAGAACACTGAAGCTTTCTTT.

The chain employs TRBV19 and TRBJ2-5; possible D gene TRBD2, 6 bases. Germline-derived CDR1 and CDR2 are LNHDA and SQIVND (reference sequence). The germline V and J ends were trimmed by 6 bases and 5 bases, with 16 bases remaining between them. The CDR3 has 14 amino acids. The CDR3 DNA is TGTGCCAGTAGCGTCGCGGGACTTATGGAGACCCAGTACTTC. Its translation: CASSVAGLMETQYF.

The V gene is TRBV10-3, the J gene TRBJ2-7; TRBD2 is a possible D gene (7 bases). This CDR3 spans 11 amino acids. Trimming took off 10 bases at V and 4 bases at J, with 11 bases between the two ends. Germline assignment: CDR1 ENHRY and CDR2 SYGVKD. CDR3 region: CATGEGYEQYV. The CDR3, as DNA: TGTGCCACAGGGGAGGGATACGAGCAGTACGTC.

CDR3 DNA: TGTGCCAGCAGTTACCAGGGACCGGGAAAACTGTTTTTT. It specifies CASSYQGPGKLFF. The chain is built from TRBV6-2 or TRBV6-3 and TRBJ1-4; tentatively, D is TRBD1 (5 bases). The CDR3 is 13 residues long. The germline V gene has CDR1 MNHEY and CDR2 SVGEGT. Trimming pared 2 bases from V and 10 bases from J, leaving 11 bases between.

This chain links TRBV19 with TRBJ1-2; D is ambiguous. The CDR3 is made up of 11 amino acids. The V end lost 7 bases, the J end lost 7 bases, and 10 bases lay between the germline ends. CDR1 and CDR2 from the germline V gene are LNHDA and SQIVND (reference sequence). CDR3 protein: CASNWAFGYTF. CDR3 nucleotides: TGTGCCAGTAACTGGGCCTTTGGCTACACCTTC.

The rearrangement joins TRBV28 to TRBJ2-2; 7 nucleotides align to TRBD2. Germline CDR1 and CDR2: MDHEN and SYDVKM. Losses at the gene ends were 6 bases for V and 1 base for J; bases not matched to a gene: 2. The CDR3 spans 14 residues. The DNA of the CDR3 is TGTGCCAGCAGGACTAGCCTGAACACCGGGGAGCTGTTTTTT. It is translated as CASRTSLNTGELFF.

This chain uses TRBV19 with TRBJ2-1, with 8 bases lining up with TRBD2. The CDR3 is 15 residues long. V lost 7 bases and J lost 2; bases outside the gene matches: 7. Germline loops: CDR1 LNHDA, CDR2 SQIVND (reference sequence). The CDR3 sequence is CASTRSGEPYNEQFF. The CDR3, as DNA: TGTGCCAGTACCCGTAGCGGGGAGCCCTACAATGAGCAGTTCTTC.